The source of this T cell receptor beta chain is a study of human T cells and chemical hapten exposure. About the research overall: Slight differences in pooled library volume were the main source of varying TCR yields across samples.

Regarding time point: healthy volunteer bleed at 2 weeks. Total RNA extraction was carried out from unfractionated whole blood. This clonotype has a count of ten or more. The antigen remains unidentified. The study used a library that attached unique molecular identifiers to individual cDNA molecules. Per the study methods: Samples ranged from about 23,224 to 700,000 TCRs, with a median of 95,638. Via MiXCR, TCRdb re-called the RACE reads, giving one row per CDR3 protein. V and J calls and clone size were set by TCRdb, not the authors. The sample consists of 43,000 or so distinct CDR3 sequences, approximately 4.7% of them appearing once. Study-level points and caveats: TCRs above 1 in 1000 frequency stayed constant with DPC sensitization.

The sequenced material came from whole blood. The TCR originated in a female donor in good health. Some clones in this sample may be carry-over from other donors' samples.

The CDR3 bases are TGTGCCAGCAGCTTAGTGGGCACTAGGGCTGAAGCTTTCTTT. Its protein is CASSLVGTRAEAFF. This chain joins TRBV7-9 and TRBJ1-1; no clear D gene. Per germline, CDR1 SEHNR and CDR2 FQNEAQ (reference sequence). Trimming left V 1 base short and J 6 bases short, with 12 bases between. The CDR3 is 14 residues long. Based on the CDR3 plus reference TRBV7-9 and TRBJ1-1, the full variable domain is DTGVSQNPRHKITKRGQNVTFRCDPISEHNRLYWYRQTLGQGPEFLTYFQNEAQLEKSRLLSDRFSAERPKGSFSTLEIQRTEQGDSAMYLCASSLVGTRAEAFFGQGTRLTVV.